This entry describes one TCR beta chain. Its antigen is not known. The sort gate was single viable CD3+CD4+CD8-CD45RO+ cells for memory CD4+ T cells. Total CD4+ T cells were enriched by CD4 positive selection. These data come from a study of memory CD4+ T cells and cytomegalovirus serostatus. Findings and caveats of the study: Repertoires predicted CMV serostatus with median bootstrapped AUC of about 0.95.

J lost 3 bases, V lost 5 bases, and 6 bases had no gene match. CDR1 is SGHDT, CDR2 YYEEEE, per germline. This CDR3 has 14 residues. The protocol was immunoSEQ multiplex PCR, while the TCRdb copy is restricted to in-frame clones and leaves out a portion. The repertoire has tens of thousands of clones, about 79% of them found once; the top ten carry roughly 1%. The chain links TRBV5-6 to TRBJ1-2; 8 nucleotides agree with TRBD1. This clonotype was sampled from an adult in good health and CMV-seronegative. Sequencing was done on a sample of memory CD4+ T cells from blood. The CDR3 bases are TGTGCCAGCAGTCCCCCGGGACAGGACTATGGCTACACCTTC. It is translated as CASSPPGQDYGYTF.